This TCR beta chain emerged from a study of early T cells in non-severe SARS-CoV-2 infection. The overall study: Bulk RNA isolated from unsorted whole blood underwent sequencing; chains were not paired. Broader study findings: Database matching using VDJdb favored anti-spike CD8 responses, with private and CD4 specificities left missing.

There are many counts of this clonotype. Its antigen is currently unknown. Germline CDR1 is WNHNN and CDR2 is SYGVQD (reference sequence). V shed 8 bases and J shed 7 bases, with 17 bases lying between them. The CDR3 totals 14 residues. TCRdb itself ran the 5' RACE reads through MiXCR, one entry per CDR3 protein. The sample holds more than 35,000 distinct CDR3 sequences; 4.6% are singletons and the top ten take about 16%. The TCR originated in an adult who was a healthcare worker with PCR-confirmed SARS-CoV-2 infection or an uninfected control (not recorded which). The chain has TRBV10-1 and TRBJ1-4, with D maybe TRBD1 (6 bases). Input material: whole blood. The CDR3 sequence is CASRGGAPCEKLFF. CDR3 DNA sequence: TGCGCCAGCCGGGGGGGGGCTCCGTGTGAAAAACTGTTTTTT.